This T cell receptor (beta chain) was found in a study of Ad26.COV2.S vaccination and SARS-CoV-2 variants. Treatment in this sample: around 19 received Ad26.COV2.S at low or high dose, single or two shots; 5 received placebo; per-sample allocation not given. Collection of the samples took place on day 63 after the first injection of vaccine or placebo. The repertoire was sequenced with immunoSEQ multiplex PCR; TCRdb's copy has only in-frame clones and lacks some. The sample carries about 350,000 clones, about nine tenths recorded once. This CDR3 region has 14 residues. From germline, CDR1 is MNHEY and CDR2 SVGAGI. V was shortened by 6 bases and J by 3 bases, with 12 bases between the two germline ends.

This receptor was taken from a person aged 18 to 59 who received the Ad26.COV2.S COVID-19 vaccine or a placebo. The specimen was peripheral blood, collected in a trial of Ad26.COV2.S vaccine versus placebo. The chain joins TRBV6-5 to TRBJ1-5, with TRBD1 as a possible D gene (5 bases). The CDR3 loop reads CASSRRQYNQPQHF. Here the CDR3 DNA reads TGTGCCAGCAGCCGTAGACAGTACAATCAGCCCCAGCATTTT.